This T cell receptor beta chain was recorded in a study of T cells in Graves' hyperthyroidism and ophthalmopathy (dated by TCRdb to the late 2010s). Study-wide context: Peripheral blood samples were taken at initial diagnosis, before any treatment was given. To identify TCR V-J signatures that set the groups apart, the researchers used a discovery cohort of 100 patients, made up of roughly 40 with Graves' ophthalmopathy and 57 with stable Graves' hyperthyroidism. Whether ophthalmopathy could be predicted prospectively was tested in an independent validation cohort made up of under 20 hyperthyroidism patients plus 17 patients who later progressed to ophthalmopathy. For training and testing, the 95 to 100 patients in the discovery cohort were randomly divided in a 7:3 ratio. Thyroid tissue and blood T-cell repertoires from about 6 Graves' hyperthyroidism patients were also compared in the study. Once sampling was done, hyperthyroidism patients were given methimazole at a starting dose of 30 mg daily, whereas ophthalmopathy patients were given high-dose intravenous methylprednisolone. According to the paper, TCR Vbeta CDR3 sequencing was carried out on approximately 140 peripheral blood samples, which came from some 41 ophthalmopathy, about 75 hyperthyroidism and approximately 17 progressor patients.

Ophthalmopathy patients had moderately to severely active disease, Clinical Activity Score of at least 3, NOSPECS grade of at least 4, and duration under 3 months. Any patient with an uncontrolled infection, another autoimmune disease, pregnancy or lactation was excluded. Diagnoses were established on the basis of clinical symptoms, serum thyroxine and TRAb, thyroid ultrasound, and orbital computed tomography. Ficoll-Paque density gradient centrifugation was used to isolate PBMCs from about 9 ml of fresh peripheral blood. Total RNA was extracted with Trizol reagent, and quality was checked on an Agilent 2100 Bioanalyzer. Amplification of TCR beta CDR3 regions was carried out from RNA transcripts. For the first round of RT-PCR on the TCR CDR3, the HTBI primer set was used together with the Qiagen OneStep RT-PCR kit. The libraries were constructed in a second round of multiplex PCR and then size-selected and purified. The libraries were sequenced on an Illumina HiSeq2000 using paired-end 100 bp reads. The paper's processing steps were these. SOAPnuke was used to process the raw data, removing reads that contained adapters or uncalled bases, had a mean Phred below 15, or lacked an exact match to the constant primer or identifier. High-quality paired reads were merged using COPE v1.2.5, and each unique nucleotide sequence was defined as a clonotype. Clonotypes were aligned to IMGT TRBV, TRBD and TRBJ reference segments using MiTCR v1.1. Analysis was restricted to V-J combinations with a frequency above 0.0001, which covered just over 98% of repertoires. A TCS score was defined as the ratio between F50 (clonal expansion) and ExV (chaos), using BLOSUM62-based TCRdist between CDR3 peptides within each V-J. Welch's t-statistics and random forest reduced several hundred V-J features to 13, which were used in a naive Bayes classifier (R e1071). TCRdb reprocessing: public reads trimmed at Q25 with fastp, clones called with MiXCR, in-frame beta chains kept. CDR3 protein duplicates are merged, each entry listing the most common genes and DNA. These V and J calls derive from TCRdb rather than the authors' analysis. The sample table shows 490,000 or so distinct CDR3 sequences, and about 20% are seen once. The leading ten clones occupy 47% of the sample.

To note about this clonotype: Its antigen is currently not known. Within one base of it there is no much larger clone, and no base qualities were kept.

Trimming accounts for 2 bases at V and 0 bases at J, while the number of junction bases matched to no gene is 3. From a lookup of the germline V gene (reference sequence), CDR1 and CDR2 are SEHNR and FQNEAQ. The CDR3 starts with the cysteine, ends with the phenylalanine, and has 15 residues. Only the CDR3 part of the read is kept: 45 bases, read in frame from the first base. Paper-wide results and their limitations: Sample size was not statistically predetermined, and blinding of investigators to group allocation was not performed. A model built on a 13 V-J signature distinguished ophthalmopathy from stable hyperthyroidism, reaching 87.88% sensitivity and 81.08% specificity in cross-validation and 80%/75% in testing. Blood samples also contained most of the expanded thyroid clonotypes (frequency above 0.001), which suggests that blood repertoires may reflect thyroid immune responses. In validation, the model predicted progression to ophthalmopathy a median of 6.5 months before onset, with around 70% sensitivity and roughly 72% specificity.

The specimen was blood. This TCR was sampled from a man in his forties or fifties with Graves' ophthalmopathy. The chain uses TRBV7-9 and TRBJ2-5; a stretch of 7 junction bases matches TRBD1. CDR3 protein: CASSLTGAHQETQYF. The nucleotide sequence is TGTGCCAGCAGCTTAACAGGGGCCCACCAAGAGACCCAGTACTTC.